These T cell receptor beta chains were read from a single sample in a study of T cell responses to AZD1222 COVID-19 vaccine. The assay was immunoSEQ multiplex PCR, and TCRdb's table has in-frame clones only and misses some. The data contain approximately 68,000 clones, approximately 90% of them seen just once; the ten biggest clones take up roughly 5%. Source: peripheral blood, taken 28 days after the second dose of the MenACWY control vaccine. The receptor set was obtained from an adult who received the MenACWY meningococcal vaccine as a control. Both conserved end residues are part of each CDR3. A D gene is named only where the DNA matches it firmly. Clone size, where shown, is once, few, many, or a class for clones that have expanded.

V gene	clone size	D gene	J gene	CDR3 protein	CDR3 DNA
TRBV6-5	.	TRBD1	TRBJ1-2	CASRSQGRNGYTF	TGTGCCAGCAGATCACAGGGGAGGAATGGCTACACCTTC
TRBV7-2	.	.	TRBJ2-1	CASSLAGTSYNEQFF	TGTGCCAGCAGCTTAGCGGGTACCTCCTACAATGAGCAGTTCTTC
TRBV19	.	.	TRBJ2-3	CASSISRTPPVPDTQYF	TGTGCCAGTAGTATAAGCCGGACACCTCCGGTACCAGATACGCAGTATTTT
TRBV13	.	.	TRBJ1-6	CASSSGYNSPLHF	TGTGCCAGCAGCTCCGGCTACAATTCACCCCTCCACTTT
TRBV6-2/TRBV6-3	.	.	TRBJ1-1	CASSLFGDTEAFF	TGTGCCAGCAGCCTTTTTGGGGACACTGAAGCTTTCTTT
TRBV5-4	few	TRBD1	TRBJ1-1	CASSWEGALTEAFF	TGTGCCAGCAGCTGGGAGGGGGCACTCACTGAAGCTTTCTTT
TRBV6-6	once	.	TRBJ2-7	CASSYGQDTYEQYF	TGTGCCAGCAGTTACGGGCAGGATACCTACGAGCAGTACTTC
TRBV28	.	TRBD1	TRBJ1-5	CASSFKATGKRPNQPQHF	TGTGCCAGCAGTTTCAAGGCGACAGGGAAAAGGCCTAATCAGCCCCAGCATTTT
TRBV7-2	.	TRBD1	TRBJ1-5	CASSLVLAGGNQPQHF	TGTGCCAGCAGCTTAGTGTTGGCAGGGGGAAATCAGCCCCAGCATTTT
TRBV7-2	.	.	TRBJ2-3	CASSPGGTLADTQYF	TGTGCCAGCAGCCCAGGGGGGACTCTCGCAGATACGCAGTATTTT
TRBV6-5	.	TRBD2	TRBJ2-1	CASSFQIAGGYNEQFF	TGTGCCAGCAGTTTCCAGATAGCGGGAGGCTACAATGAGCAGTTCTTC
TRBV4-1	.	.	TRBJ1-5	CASSQEVLADGGQPQHF	TGCGCCAGCAGCCAAGAAGTGCTGGCAGACGGAGGTCAGCCCCAGCATTTT
TRBV7-2	.	.	TRBJ2-7	CASSAGTPPTYEQYF	TGTGCCAGCAGCGCCGGGACTCCTCCCACCTACGAGCAGTACTTC
TRBV15	.	TRBD2	TRBJ2-3	CATSTLREDGTDTQYF	TGTGCCACCAGCACATTGCGGGAGGACGGCACAGATACGCAGTATTTT
TRBV19	.	TRBD2	TRBJ2-6	CATGTSGTGANVLTF	TGTGCCACCGGGACTAGCGGGACTGGGGCCAACGTCCTGACTTTC
TRBV7-6	.	TRBD1	TRBJ1-4	CASSLVGGQSNEKLFF	TGTGCCAGCAGCTTAGTAGGGGGACAGAGTAATGAAAAACTGTTTTTT
TRBV27	.	.	TRBJ1-5	CASSFKGVNQPQHF	TGTGCCAGCAGTTTCAAGGGGGTCAATCAGCCCCAGCATTTT
TRBV9	.	.	TRBJ1-6	CASSVEGHLNSPLHF	TGTGCCAGCAGCGTAGAGGGACACCTGAATTCACCCCTCCACTTT
TRBV9	.	.	TRBJ2-1	CASSPRAGTWKFF	TGTGCCAGCAGCCCACGCGCCGGGACGTGGAAGTTCTTC
TRBV19	.	TRBD1	TRBJ2-1	CASRPDRGWGNEQFF	TGTGCCAGTAGACCTGACAGGGGGTGGGGGAATGAGCAGTTCTTC
TRBV27	.	TRBD1	TRBJ1-1	CASSPRDRDPPNTEAFF	TGTGCCAGCAGCCCCCGGGACAGGGATCCGCCGAACACTGAAGCTTTCTTT
TRBV5-1	once	.	TRBJ2-7	CASSLGGPYEQYF	TGCGCCAGCAGCTTGGGGGGTCCTTACGAGCAGTACTTC
TRBV19	.	.	TRBJ1-1	CASIRADVNTEAFF	TGTGCCAGTATTAGGGCGGATGTGAACACTGAAGCTTTCTTT
TRBV11-2	once	.	TRBJ1-5	CASSTSIGEGQPQHF	TGTGCCAGCAGCACCTCCATAGGGGAGGGTCAGCCCCAGCATTTT
TRBV13	.	TRBD2	TRBJ2-7	CASSFRLAGGYEQYF	TGTGCCAGCAGCTTCCGACTAGCGGGAGGGTACGAGCAGTACTTC
TRBV20-1	.	.	TRBJ1-6	CSASRGVGGLDSPLHF	TGCAGTGCTAGTCGGGGGGTCGGCGGCTTGGATTCACCCCTCCACTTT
TRBV6-5	.	.	TRBJ1-2	CASRAISGALYGYTF	TGTGCCAGCAGAGCAATCTCAGGGGCCCTCTATGGCTACACCTTC
TRBV7-2	.	TRBD2	TRBJ2-7	CASSGLSGGSSYEQYF	TGTGCCAGCAGCGGTCTTAGCGGGGGGAGCTCCTACGAGCAGTACTTC
TRBV6-4	.	.	TRBJ1-1	CASTAGKAFF	TGTGCCAGCACAGCAGGGAAAGCTTTCTTT
TRBV13	.	TRBD1	TRBJ2-2	CASSSHRGSAGELFF	TGTGCCAGCAGCTCACACAGGGGTTCGGCCGGGGAGCTGTTTTTT
TRBV19	.	.	TRBJ2-1	CASSIDLGIYNEQFF	TGTGCCAGTAGTATAGATCTCGGTATCTACAATGAGCAGTTCTTC
TRBV5-4	.	.	TRBJ1-2	CASSSTVLGGYTF	TGTGCCAGCAGCTCTACAGTGTTGGGCGGCTACACCTTC
TRBV28	.	TRBD1	TRBJ2-7	CASRRDRGRTYEQYF	TGTGCCAGCAGGCGAGACAGGGGGAGGACCTACGAGCAGTACTTC
TRBV7-9	.	TRBD1	TRBJ2-7	CASSDRGPYEQYF	TGTGCCAGCAGCGACAGGGGGCCCTACGAGCAGTACTTC
TRBV7-9	.	.	TRBJ2-7	CASSRVGVPYEQYF	TGTGCCAGCAGCCGTGTCGGGGTTCCCTACGAGCAGTACTTC
TRBV2	.	.	TRBJ2-7	CASSEVRVEQYF	TGTGCCAGCAGTGAAGTCAGGGTCGAGCAGTACTTC
TRBV6-8	.	TRBD1	TRBJ2-2	CASSYSSQGVNTGELFF	TGTGCCAGCAGTTACTCGTCACAGGGGGTTAACACCGGGGAGCTGTTTTTT
TRBV18	.	TRBD1	TRBJ1-3	CASSTDRIGGTIYF	TGTGCCAGCTCGACGGACAGGATTGGAGGCACCATATATTTT
TRBV30	.	TRBD1	TRBJ1-1	CAWKGTGGATVVNTEAFF	TGTGCCTGGAAGGGGACAGGGGGCGCGACGGTGGTGAACACTGAAGCTTTCTTT